The 9 T cell receptor beta chains listed next were all sequenced from one sample in a study of control samples from healthy donors and cancer patients. Sequencing was performed with immunoSEQ multiplex PCR; in TCRdb, only in-frame clones are kept and a portion is missing. The sample contains more than 110,000 clones, 88% of which appear only once. The sample comprised blood. Receptors were obtained from a woman in her 30s in good health.

The chain couples TRBV11-1 to TRBJ1-2; the D is unclear. Trimming pared 5 bases from V and 7 bases from J, leaving 20 bases between. The CDR3 consists of 15 residues. Germline lookup yields CDR1 SGHAT and CDR2 FQDESV (reference sequence). The CDR3 loop reads CASSQNPLVSLGYTF. CDR3 in DNA: TGTGCCAGCAGCCAAAACCCCCTCGTCTCCCTTGGCTACACCTTC.

This chain uses TRBV11-2 with TRBJ2-7; the D gene is possibly TRBD1 (6 bases). Trimming shortened V by 3 bases and J by 2 bases, and 14 bases separated the two germline ends. CDR1 and CDR2 (germline): SGHAT, FQNNGV. The CDR3 has 15 residues. CDR3: CASSFPRQGTYEQYF. Written as DNA, the CDR3 is TGTGCCAGCAGCTTCCCCCGGCAGGGGACCTACGAGCAGTACTTC.

The chain combines TRBV5-6 with TRBJ2-2, with TRBD1 identical over 9 bases. This CDR3 is built from 14 residues. CDR1 is SGHDT, CDR2 YYEEEE, per germline. Germline trimming cut 4 bases from V and 5 bases from J; bases unmatched to any gene: 3. The CDR3 is CASSGTGRTGELFF. The CDR3 DNA follows: TGTGCCAGCAGCGGGACAGGGCGGACCGGGGAGCTGTTTTTT.

The rearrangement links TRBV29-1 to TRBJ1-1, with TRBD1 matching over 7 bases. The CDR3 is made up of 14 amino acids. The V gene's germline CDR1 is SQVTM and CDR2 ANQGSEA. V dropped 3 bases and J dropped 0; count of bases not matched to a gene: 4. For the CDR3, the DNA is TGCAGCGTTGACAGGGGGAGCATGAACACTGAAGCTTTCTTT. It translates to CSVDRGSMNTEAFF.

The V gene is TRBV12-3 or TRBV12-4, the J gene TRBJ2-7, with D hard to call. The CDR3 consists of 11 residues. V lost 5 bases and J lost 7, with 9 bases in between. This CDR3 reads CASSPQREQYF. The CDR3 DNA reads as TGTGCCAGCAGTCCCCAGAGGGAGCAGTACTTC.

This clone was seen more than once but under ten times. This chain connects TRBV2 to TRBJ2-5; possibly TRBD2 for D (6 bases). The length of the CDR3 is 14 residues. The V end lost 3 bases, the J end lost 4 bases, and 12 bases lay between the germline ends. The germline CDR1 and CDR2 sequences are SNHLY and FYNNEI. The CDR3 loop is CASSDRVGGETQYF. In DNA, the CDR3 is TGTGCCAGCAGTGATCGGGTGGGAGGAGAGACCCAGTACTTC.

This clone came up a few times. The chain is built from TRBV21-1 and TRBJ2-7; the D call in the table, TRBD1, was not verified against the DNA. TRBV21-1 has pseudogene status. This CDR3 is 13 amino acids long. CDR3 coding DNA: TGTGCCAGCAGCAAGGGCAGCTCCTACGAGCAGTACTTC. It translates to CASSKGSSYEQYF.

CDR3 in amino acids: CASSLVTGPLEAFF. Here the CDR3 DNA reads TGTGCCAGCAGCTTAGTTACGGGACCGCTGGAAGCTTTCTTT. The chain has TRBV7-9 and TRBJ1-1, with a tentative D call TRBD1 (5 bases). The CDR3 spans 14 residues. Germline CDR1 SEHNR, CDR2 FQNEAQ (reference sequence). V was shortened by 1 base and J by 8 bases, with 14 bases between the two germline ends.

This sequence joins TRBV6-1 and TRBJ2-7; TRBD2 might be the D (6 bases). CDR1 is MNHNS, CDR2 SASEGT, per germline. The length of the CDR3 is 13 residues. V was pared by 3 bases and J by 10 bases, with 16 bases between. The CDR3 DNA follows: TGTGCCAGCAGTGATACCCCCAGGAGGGGTCAGTACTTC. It codes for CASSDTPRRGQYF.